The present entry profiles one T cell receptor beta chain with its context. Its specificity is not known. UMI-labeled 5' RACE yielded the TRB cDNA libraries. Using the 5' RACE reads, TCRdb records one entry per CDR3 protein without DNA. This sample's clone table lists about 86,000 distinct CDR3 sequences. The CDR3 has 13 amino acids. The germline gives CDR1 MDHEN, CDR2 SYDVKM. This specimen belongs to a study of CXCR3-negative and CXCR3-positive naive CD8 T cells. Study-level findings and limits: Against CXCR3-negative naive cells, CXCR3-positive naive cells showed more hydrophobic TRB CDR3s. TRBV-TRBJ usage was alike in naive CXCR3-negative and CXCR3-positive cells but differed in memory cells.

This receptor was taken from a human donor in good health. Some clones in this sample may be carry-over from other donors' samples. This rearrangement joins TRBV28 to TRBJ2-1. Sequenced sample: naive CXCR3+ CD8+ T cells from blood. Stated subset: CD45RO-CCR7+CD27+CD95- naive CD8+ T cells expressing CXCR3 (TNR3+). The CDR3 reads CASSLRNYNEQFF.